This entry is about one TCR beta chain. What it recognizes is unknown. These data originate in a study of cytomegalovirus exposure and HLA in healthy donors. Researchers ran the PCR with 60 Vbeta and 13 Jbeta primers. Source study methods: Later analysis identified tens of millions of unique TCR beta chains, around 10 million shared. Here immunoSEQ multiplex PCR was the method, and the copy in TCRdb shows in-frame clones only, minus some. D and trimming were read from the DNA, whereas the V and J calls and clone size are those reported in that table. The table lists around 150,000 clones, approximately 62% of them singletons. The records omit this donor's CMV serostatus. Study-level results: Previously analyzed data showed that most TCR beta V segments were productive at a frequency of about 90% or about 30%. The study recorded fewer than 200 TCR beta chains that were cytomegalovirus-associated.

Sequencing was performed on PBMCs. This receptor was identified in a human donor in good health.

The CDR3 sequence: CASSLFIGRGFYGYTF. The CDR3 DNA follows: TGTGCCAGCAGCTTATTCATTGGCCGAGGGTTCTATGGCTACACCTTC. This sequence joins TRBV7-9 and TRBJ1-2; D call uncertain. Trimming shortened V by 2 bases and J by 4 bases, and 17 bases separated the two germline ends. The germline CDR1 and CDR2 sequences are SEHNR and FQNEAQ (reference sequence). The CDR3 extends over 16 amino acids.